One sample yielded the 7 T cell receptor beta chains listed below, sequenced in a study of metastatic and nonmetastatic thyroid tumors. TCRdb ran MiXCR on the PCR reads. This sample has roughly 5,000 clones; 25% to 30% occur once, and the top ten carry about 15%. Thyroid surgery had not been preceded by any treatment in any patient. The sequenced sample consisted of adjacent normal tissue. The receptor source for this set is a female donor with papillary thyroid cancer or a benign thyroid nodule (not recorded which). Some clones in this sample may be carry-over from other donors' samples.

The chain joins TRBV28 to TRBJ2-2, with TRBD1 matching 9 bases. J lost 1 base, V lost 5 bases, and 5 bases had no gene match. CDR3 length: 16 residues. The germline V gene encodes CDR1 MDHEN and CDR2 SYDVKM. The CDR3 loop is CASSPRQGGNTGELFF. The CDR3 DNA follows: TGTGCCAGCAGTCCGAGACAGGGGGGGAACACCGGGGAGCTGTTTTTT.

Of note for this clone: A read error is possible here, since a much larger clone lies one base away. This chain links TRBV20-1 with TRBJ2-5, with 11 bases aligning to TRBD2. The CDR3 runs 14 residues. J gave up 9 bases and V 3 bases, and 9 bases lay outside the gene matches. Germline V lookup: CDR1 DFQATT, CDR2 SNEGSKA (reference sequence). The CDR3 nucleotides are TGCAGTGCTAGGGGGACTAGCGGCGATAGGGCCCAGTACTTC. As protein: CSARGTSGDRAQYF.

The sample holds a few counts of this clone. The sample holds other DNA sequences that translate to the same CDR3. The rearrangement uses TRBV20-1 and TRBJ2-3; D might be TRBD1 (6 bases). Germline V gives CDR1 DFQATT, CDR2 SNEGSKA (reference sequence). The CDR3 loop spans 14 amino acids. The CDR3 DNA sequence: TGCAGCGCCCCAGATAACAGGGCTACAGATACGCAGTATTTT. Protein: CSAPDNRATDTQYF.

This clone was seen a handful of times. The rearrangement joins TRBV12-3 or TRBV12-4 to TRBJ2-7, with a weak D call TRBD2 (6 bases). Trimming removed 5 bases at V and 5 bases at J, with 7 bases between. This CDR3 spans 11 amino acids. The CDR3 region has the DNA TGTGCCAGCAGTCGGACTAACGAGCAGTACTTC. Amino acid sequence: CASSRTNEQYF.

A note on this clone: One end of the junction is discordant with germline, which a read error may explain. This chain uses TRBV6-2 or TRBV6-3 with TRBJ2-3; 8 nucleotides line up with TRBD1. Germline loops: CDR1 MNHEY, CDR2 SVGEGT. CDR3 length: 16 amino acids. CDR3 nucleotide sequence: TGTGCCAGCAGTCCCCAGGGGGCGCCGTTTATGTATACTCAGTATTTT. It translates to CASSPQGAPFMYTQYF.

By share of the sample, this clone is medium-sized (0.01 to 0.1%). The V call is TRBV9, the J call TRBJ2-3; D possibly corresponds to TRBD2 (6 bases). Germline lookup yields CDR1 SGDLS and CDR2 YYNGEE. The CDR3 loop spans 14 amino acids. V shed 3 bases and J shed 0 bases, with 8 bases lying between them. CDR3 loop: CASSGGTSTDTQYF. In nucleotides, the CDR3 is TGTGCCAGCAGCGGAGGGACTAGCACAGATACGCAGTATTTT.

This clone was observed a handful of times. The V gene is TRBV6-1, the J gene TRBJ1-6; 12 bases map to TRBD1. The junction had 6 bases not matched to a gene; V was cut back by 8 bases and J by 10 bases. The CDR3 loop spans 14 amino acids. Germline V gene data show CDR1 as MNHNS and CDR2 as SASEGT. The CDR3 loop is CASSPGTGGSPLHF. DNA of the CDR3: TGTGCCAGCTCCCCCGGGACAGGGGGCTCACCCCTCCACTTT.